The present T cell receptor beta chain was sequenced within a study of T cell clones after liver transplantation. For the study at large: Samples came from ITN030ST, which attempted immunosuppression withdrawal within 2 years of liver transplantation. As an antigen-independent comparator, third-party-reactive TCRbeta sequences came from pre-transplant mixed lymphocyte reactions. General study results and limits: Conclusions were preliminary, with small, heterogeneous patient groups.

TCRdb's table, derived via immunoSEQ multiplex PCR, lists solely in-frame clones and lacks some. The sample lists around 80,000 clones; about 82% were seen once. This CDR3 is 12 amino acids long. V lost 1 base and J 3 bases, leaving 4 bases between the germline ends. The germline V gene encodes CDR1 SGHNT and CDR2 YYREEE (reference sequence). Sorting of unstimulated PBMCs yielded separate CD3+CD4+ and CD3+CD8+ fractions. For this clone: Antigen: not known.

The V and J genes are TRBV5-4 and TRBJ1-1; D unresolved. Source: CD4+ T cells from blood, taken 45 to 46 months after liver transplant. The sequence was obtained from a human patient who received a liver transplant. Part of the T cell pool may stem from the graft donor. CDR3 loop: CASSLRDTEAFF. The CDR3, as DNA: TGTGCCAGCAGCTTGAGAGACACTGAAGCTTTCTTT. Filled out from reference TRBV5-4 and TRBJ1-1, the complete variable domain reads ETGVTQSPTHLIKTRGQQVTLRCSSQSGHNTVSWYQQALGQGPQFIFQYYREEENGRGNFPPRFSGLQFPNYSSELNVNALELDDSALYLCASSLRDTEAFFGQGTRLTVV.